Following are 9 T cell receptor beta chains from one sample sequenced in a study of T cells after yellow fever vaccination. In TCRdb, the 5' RACE reads were re-called with MiXCR into one record per CDR3 protein. The table records a few hundred thousand distinct CDR3 sequences, less than 9% of them present only once. This specimen consisted of CD4+ T cells sorted from PBMCs, obtained 15 days after the yellow fever booster vaccination. Receptor source: a man aged 25 to 40 who received the YFV17D yellow fever vaccine.

This clonotype was seen only a few times. The V gene is TRBV5-1, the J gene TRBJ2-3; 10 positions agree with TRBD1. Germline loops: CDR1 SGHRS, CDR2 YFSETQ. J gave up 2 bases and V 0 bases, and 6 bases lay outside the gene matches. The CDR3 is made up of 17 amino acids. The CDR3 is CASSLGFGTGDTDTQYF. The CDR3 bases are TGCGCCAGCAGCTTGGGATTCGGGACAGGGGACACAGATACGCAGTATTTT. Based on the CDR3 plus reference TRBV5-1 and TRBJ2-3, the full variable domain is KAGVTQTPRYLIKTRGQQVTLSCSPISGHRSVSWYQQTPGQGLQFLFEYFSETQRNKGNFPGRFSGRQFSNSRSEMNVSTLELGDSALYLCASSLGFGTGDTDTQYFGPGTRLTVL.

The chain is built from TRBV15 and TRBJ2-7; 7 bases fit TRBD2. After removal of 7 bases from V and 0 bases from J, the junction contained 12 bases not matched to a gene. Looked up from germline, CDR1 is LNHNV and CDR2 is YYDKDF (reference sequence). This CDR3 has 16 residues. The CDR3 sequence: CATKAGDGKTSYEQYF. Here the CDR3 DNA reads TGTGCCACCAAGGCGGGAGACGGAAAAACCTCCTACGAGCAGTACTTC.

This clonotype was observed at least ten times. The CDR3 region is CSVATDSYNEQFF. The CDR3, as DNA: TGCAGCGTTGCGACAGACTCCTACAATGAGCAGTTCTTC. The chain links TRBV29-1 to TRBJ2-1, with D perhaps matching TRBD1 (5 bases). CDR1 is SQVTM and CDR2 is ANQGSEA in the germline V gene. V lost 4 bases, J lost 0 bases, and 7 bases lay in between. This CDR3 is built from 13 residues.

This clonotype was recorded many times. This chain joins TRBV15 and TRBJ2-3; no clear D. CDR1 and CDR2 from the germline V gene are LNHNV and YYDKDF (reference sequence). V shed 5 bases and J shed 8 bases, with 11 bases lying between them. This CDR3 spans 12 amino acids. Here the CDR3 DNA reads TGTGCCACCAGCTCTCACCTCAGTACGCAGTATTTT. It codes for CATSSHLSTQYF.

This clonotype was counted only a few times. This CDR3 reads CSALASGSSYEQYF. CDR3 bases: TGCAGTGCCCTGGCTAGCGGGAGCTCCTACGAGCAGTACTTC. This sequence joins TRBV20-1 and TRBJ2-7; 10 positions agree with TRBD2. The ends lost 6 bases at V and 0 bases at J; junction bases unmatched: 5. Germline V gives CDR1 DFQATT, CDR2 SNEGSKA (reference sequence). The length of the CDR3 is 14 residues.

This clonotype was found a few times. This sequence joins TRBV24-1 and TRBJ1-5, with 8 bases aligning to TRBD1. From germline, CDR1 is KGHDR and CDR2 SFDVKD. This CDR3 is 13 amino acids long. Germline trimming cut 10 bases from V and 5 bases from J; bases unmatched to any gene: 6. The CDR3 DNA reads as TGTGCCACACAGCAGGGGGCGGATCAGCCCCAGCATTTT. It translates to CATQQGADQPQHF.

The sample holds a few counts of this clonotype. The rearrangement joins TRBV11-2 to TRBJ2-3, with 8 positions matching TRBD1. The junction had 15 bases not matched to a gene; V was cut back by 1 base and J by 6 bases. Per the germline V gene, CDR1 is SGHAT and CDR2 is FQNNGV. The CDR3 contains 18 residues. CDR3 protein: CASSLVSRGPLVYDTQYF. CDR3 in DNA: TGTGCCAGCAGCTTAGTTTCCAGGGGGCCACTCGTCTATGATACGCAGTATTTT.

This clonotype was observed many times. V and J are TRBV20-1 and TRBJ2-3; D call uncertain. This CDR3 is built from 11 residues. Trimming shortened V by 6 bases and J by 2 bases, and 6 bases separated the two germline ends. CDR1 DFQATT and CDR2 SNEGSKA come from the germline V gene (reference sequence). CDR3 bases: TGCAGTGCCGTATTCACAGATACGCAGTATTTT. Protein product: CSAVFTDTQYF.

This chain uses TRBV20-1 with TRBJ2-4, with D maybe TRBD2 (6 bases). V dropped 4 bases and J dropped 0 bases, with 28 bases sitting between them. The CDR3 consists of 20 residues. The germline CDR1 and CDR2 sequences are DFQATT and SNEGSKA (reference sequence). The CDR3 coding sequence is TGCAGTGCTATAGATCGCCGCCGGAGGGTCACTTCTTTAGCCAAAAACATTCAGTACTTC. Protein: CSAIDRRRRVTSLAKNIQYF.